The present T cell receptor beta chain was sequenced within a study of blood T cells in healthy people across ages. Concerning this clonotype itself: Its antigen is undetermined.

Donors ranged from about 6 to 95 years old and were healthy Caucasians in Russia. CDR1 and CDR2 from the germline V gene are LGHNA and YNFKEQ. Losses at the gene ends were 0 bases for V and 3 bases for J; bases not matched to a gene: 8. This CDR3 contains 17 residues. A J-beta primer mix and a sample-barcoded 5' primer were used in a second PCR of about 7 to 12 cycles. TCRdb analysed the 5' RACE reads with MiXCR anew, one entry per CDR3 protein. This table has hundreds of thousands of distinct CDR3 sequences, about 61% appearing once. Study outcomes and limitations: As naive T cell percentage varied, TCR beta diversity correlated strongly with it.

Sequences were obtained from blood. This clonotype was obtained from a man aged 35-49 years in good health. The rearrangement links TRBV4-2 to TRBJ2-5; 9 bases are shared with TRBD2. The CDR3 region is CASSQEGTAGGEETQYF. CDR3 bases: TGTGCCAGCAGCCAAGAGGGGACGGCGGGAGGGGAAGAGACCCAGTACTTC.